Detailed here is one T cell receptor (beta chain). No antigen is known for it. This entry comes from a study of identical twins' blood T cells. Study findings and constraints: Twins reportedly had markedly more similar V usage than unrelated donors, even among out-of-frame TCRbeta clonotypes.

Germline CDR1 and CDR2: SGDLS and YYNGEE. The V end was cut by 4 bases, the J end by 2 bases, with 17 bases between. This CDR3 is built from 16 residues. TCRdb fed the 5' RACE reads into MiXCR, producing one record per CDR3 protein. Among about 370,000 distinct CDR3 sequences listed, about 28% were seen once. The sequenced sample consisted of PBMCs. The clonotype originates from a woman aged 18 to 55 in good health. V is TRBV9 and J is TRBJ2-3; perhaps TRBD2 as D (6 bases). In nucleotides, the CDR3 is TGTGCCAGCAGCTTCCCCGGGACTTTACACACAGATACGCAGTATTTT. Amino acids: CASSFPGTLHTDTQYF.